This paragraph reports one T cell receptor beta chain. Its antigen is not known. The source of the sample is a study of T cells in Graves' hyperthyroidism and ophthalmopathy. Study observations and caveats: Within blood appeared most thyroid clonotypes that had expanded above 0.001.

Diagnosis relied on clinical symptoms, serum thyroxine and TRAb, thyroid ultrasound and orbital computed tomography. RNA transcripts were the template for amplifying TCR beta CDR3 regions. Initially, a first-round RT-PCR of the TCR CDR3 employed the HTBI primer set. TCRdb processed the multiplex PCR reads anew with MiXCR; each CDR3 protein has one entry. The data show around 760,000 distinct CDR3 sequences, roughly 32% seen once. This sequence originates from a middle-aged woman with Graves' hyperthyroidism. Sequenced sample: blood.

The CDR3 bases are TGTGCCAGTGCCGGGAAACTGAACACTGAAGCTTTCTTT. It yields the protein CASAGKLNTEAFF. The V call is TRBV19, the J call TRBJ1-1; D gene unclear. Germline CDR1 reads LNHDA; CDR2 reads SQIVND (reference sequence). Trimming took off 8 bases at V and 0 bases at J, with 10 bases between the two ends. There are 13 residues in the CDR3. The entire variable domain, with the rest obtained from reference TRBV19 and TRBJ1-1, is as follows: DGGITQSPKYLFRKEGQNVTLSCEQNLNHDAMYWYRQDPGQGLRLIYYSQIVNDFQKGDIAEGYSVSREKKESFPLTVTSAQKNPTAFYLCASAGKLNTEAFFGQGTRLTVV.